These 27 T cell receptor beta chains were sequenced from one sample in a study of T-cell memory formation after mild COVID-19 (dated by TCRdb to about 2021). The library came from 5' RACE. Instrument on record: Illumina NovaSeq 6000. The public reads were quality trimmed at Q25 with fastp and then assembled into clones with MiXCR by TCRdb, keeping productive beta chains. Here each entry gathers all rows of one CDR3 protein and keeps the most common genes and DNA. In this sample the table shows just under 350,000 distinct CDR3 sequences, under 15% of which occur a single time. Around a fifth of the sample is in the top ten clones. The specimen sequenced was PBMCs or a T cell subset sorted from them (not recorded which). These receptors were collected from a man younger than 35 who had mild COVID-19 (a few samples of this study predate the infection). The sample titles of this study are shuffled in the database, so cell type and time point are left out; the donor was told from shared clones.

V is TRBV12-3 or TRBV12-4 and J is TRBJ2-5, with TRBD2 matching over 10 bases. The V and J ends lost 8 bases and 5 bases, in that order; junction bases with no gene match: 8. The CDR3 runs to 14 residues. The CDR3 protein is CASRLGLAIETQYF. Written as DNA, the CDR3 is TGTGCCAGCCGATTGGGACTAGCGATTGAGACCCAGTACTTC.

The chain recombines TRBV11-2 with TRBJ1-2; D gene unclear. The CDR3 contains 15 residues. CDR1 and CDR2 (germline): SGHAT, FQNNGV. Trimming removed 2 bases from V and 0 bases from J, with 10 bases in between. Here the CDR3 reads CASSLLRLANYGYTF. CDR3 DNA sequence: TGTGCCAGCAGCTTATTAAGGTTAGCTAACTATGGCTACACCTTC.

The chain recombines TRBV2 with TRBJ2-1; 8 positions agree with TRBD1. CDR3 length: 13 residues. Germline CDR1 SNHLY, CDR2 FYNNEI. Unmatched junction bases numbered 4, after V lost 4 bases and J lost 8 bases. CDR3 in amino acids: CASSGQGADEQFF. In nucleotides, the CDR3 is TGTGCCAGCAGTGGGCAGGGGGCGGATGAGCAGTTCTTC.

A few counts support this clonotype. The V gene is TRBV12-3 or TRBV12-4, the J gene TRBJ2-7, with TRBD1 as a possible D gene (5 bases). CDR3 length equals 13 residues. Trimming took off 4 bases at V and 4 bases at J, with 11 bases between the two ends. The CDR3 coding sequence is TGTGCCAGCAGTTACTACAGGATTTACGAGCAGTACTTC. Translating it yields CASSYYRIYEQYF.

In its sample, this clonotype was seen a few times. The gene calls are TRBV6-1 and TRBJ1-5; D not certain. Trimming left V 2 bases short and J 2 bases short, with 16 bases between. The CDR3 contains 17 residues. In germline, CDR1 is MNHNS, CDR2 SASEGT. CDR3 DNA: TGTGCCAGCAGTGAAACCGAGGGTCGGTACCGCAATCAGCCCCAGCATTTT. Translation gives CASSETEGRYRNQPQHF.

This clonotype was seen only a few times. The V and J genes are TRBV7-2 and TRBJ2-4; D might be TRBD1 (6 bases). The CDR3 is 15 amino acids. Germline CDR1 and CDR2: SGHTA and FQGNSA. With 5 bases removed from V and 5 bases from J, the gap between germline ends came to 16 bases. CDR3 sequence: CASSIQGQTQNIQYF. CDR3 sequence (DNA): TGTGCCAGCAGCATCCAGGGGCAGACCCAAAACATTCAGTACTTC.

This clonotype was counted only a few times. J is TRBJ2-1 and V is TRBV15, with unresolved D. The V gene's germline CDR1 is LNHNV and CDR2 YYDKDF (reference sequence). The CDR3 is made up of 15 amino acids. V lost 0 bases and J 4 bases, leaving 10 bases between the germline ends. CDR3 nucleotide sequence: TGTGCCACCAGCAGAGATTCGGCTAAATACAATGAGCAGTTCTTC. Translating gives CATSRDSAKYNEQFF. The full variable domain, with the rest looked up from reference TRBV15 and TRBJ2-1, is DAMVIQNPRYQVTQFGKPVTLSCSQTLNHNVMYWYQQKSSQAPKLLFHYYDKDFNNEADTPDNFQSRRPNTSFCFLDIRSPGLGDTAMYLCATSRDSAKYNEQFFGPGTRLTVL.

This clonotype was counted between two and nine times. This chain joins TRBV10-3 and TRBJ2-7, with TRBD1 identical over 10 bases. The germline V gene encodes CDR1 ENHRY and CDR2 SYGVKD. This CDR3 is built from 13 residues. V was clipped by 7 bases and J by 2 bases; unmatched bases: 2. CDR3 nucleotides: TGTGCCATCAAGGGGACAGGGGCCTACGAGCAGTACTTC. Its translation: CAIKGTGAYEQYF.

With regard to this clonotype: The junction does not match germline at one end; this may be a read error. As DNA, the CDR3 is TGTGCAAGCAGCTTAGGTGGACTCTCGGGAGAGACCCAGTACTTC. Its translation: CASSLGGLSGETQYF. The V and J genes are TRBV7-9 and TRBJ2-5; tentatively, D is TRBD2 (5 bases). The CDR3 covers 15 residues. Germline V lookup: CDR1 SEHNR, CDR2 FQNEAQ (reference sequence). The full variable domain, in which reference TRBV7-9 and TRBJ2-5 provide the parts outside the CDR3, is DTGVSQNPRHKITKRGQNVTFRCDPISEHNRLYWYRQTLGQGPEFLTYFQNEAQLEKSRLLSDRFSAERPKGSFSTLEIQRTEQGDSAMYLCASSLGGLSGETQYFGPGTRLLVL.

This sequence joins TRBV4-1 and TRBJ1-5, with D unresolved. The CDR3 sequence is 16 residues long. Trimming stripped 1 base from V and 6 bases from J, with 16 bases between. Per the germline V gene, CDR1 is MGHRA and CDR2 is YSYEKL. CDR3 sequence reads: CASSQVIGDYSQPQHF. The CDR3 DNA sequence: TGCGCCAGCAGCCAAGTTATTGGGGATTACAGTCAGCCCCAGCATTTT.

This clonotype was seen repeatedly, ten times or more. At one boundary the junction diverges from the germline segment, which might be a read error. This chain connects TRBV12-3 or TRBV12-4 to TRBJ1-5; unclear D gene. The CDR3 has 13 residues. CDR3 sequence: CASSLEVGQPQHF. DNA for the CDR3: TGCGCCAGCAGCCTGGAGGTCGGGCAGCCCCAGCATTTT.

The CDR3 nucleotides read TGTGCCATCAGTGATAGGGACAGCAGAGCTTTCTTT. This translates into CAISDRDSRAFF. The chain employs TRBV10-3 and TRBJ1-1, with 7 bases lining up with TRBD1. Trimming at V came to 3 bases and at J to 10 bases, leaving 5 bases not matched to a gene. The germline V gene has CDR1 ENHRY and CDR2 SYGVKD. The CDR3 extends over 12 amino acids.

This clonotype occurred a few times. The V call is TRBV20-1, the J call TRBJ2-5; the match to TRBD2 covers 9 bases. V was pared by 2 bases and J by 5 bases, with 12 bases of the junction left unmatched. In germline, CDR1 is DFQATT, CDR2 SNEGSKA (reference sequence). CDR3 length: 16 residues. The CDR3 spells CSARRSSGGPRETQYF. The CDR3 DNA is TGCAGTGCTAGAAGGTCGAGCGGGGGGCCCCGGGAGACCCAGTACTTC.

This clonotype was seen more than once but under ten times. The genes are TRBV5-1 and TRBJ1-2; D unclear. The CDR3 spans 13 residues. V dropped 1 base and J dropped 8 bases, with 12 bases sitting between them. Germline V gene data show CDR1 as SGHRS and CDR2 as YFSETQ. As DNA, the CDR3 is TGCGCCAGCAGCTTGAGCCCAGGAGAAGGCTACACCTTC. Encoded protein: CASSLSPGEGYTF.

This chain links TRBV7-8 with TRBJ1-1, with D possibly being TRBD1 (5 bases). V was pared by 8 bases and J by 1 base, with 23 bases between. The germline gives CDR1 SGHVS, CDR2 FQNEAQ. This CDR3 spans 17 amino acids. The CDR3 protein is CASVQGGTGETNTEAFF. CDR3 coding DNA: TGTGCCAGCGTTCAAGGCGGGACTGGGGAAACGAACACTGAAGCTTTCTTT.

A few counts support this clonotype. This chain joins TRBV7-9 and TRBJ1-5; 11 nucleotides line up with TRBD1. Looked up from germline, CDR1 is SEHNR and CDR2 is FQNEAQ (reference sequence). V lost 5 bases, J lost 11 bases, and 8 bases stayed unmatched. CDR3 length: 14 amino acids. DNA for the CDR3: TGTGCCAGCAGCGCCGGACAGGGGGCCCCTGCCCAGCATTTT. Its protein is CASSAGQGAPAQHF.

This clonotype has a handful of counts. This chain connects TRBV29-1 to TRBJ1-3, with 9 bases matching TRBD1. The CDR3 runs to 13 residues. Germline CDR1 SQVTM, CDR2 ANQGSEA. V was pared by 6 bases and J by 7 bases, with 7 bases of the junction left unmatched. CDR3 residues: CSVWDRAGNTIYF. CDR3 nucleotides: TGCAGCGTCTGGGACAGGGCGGGGAACACCATATATTTT.

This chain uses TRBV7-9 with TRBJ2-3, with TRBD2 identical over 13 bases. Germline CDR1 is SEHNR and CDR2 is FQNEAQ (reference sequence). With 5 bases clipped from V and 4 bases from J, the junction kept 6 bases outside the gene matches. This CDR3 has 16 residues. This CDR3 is CASSVLAGGPPDTQYF. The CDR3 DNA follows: TGTGCCAGCAGCGTACTAGCGGGGGGGCCTCCAGATACGCAGTATTTT.

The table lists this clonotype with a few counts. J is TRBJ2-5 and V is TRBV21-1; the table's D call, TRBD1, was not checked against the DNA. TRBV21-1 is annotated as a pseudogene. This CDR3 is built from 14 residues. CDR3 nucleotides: TGTGCCAGCAGGTGGGGGGACACTAAAGAGACCCAGTACTTC. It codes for CASRWGDTKETQYF.

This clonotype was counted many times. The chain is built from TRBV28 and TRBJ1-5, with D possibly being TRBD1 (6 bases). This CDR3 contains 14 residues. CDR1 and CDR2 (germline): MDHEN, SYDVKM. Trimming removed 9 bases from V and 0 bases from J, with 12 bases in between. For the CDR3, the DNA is TGTGCCAGTAGGACAGTTTATAGCAATCAGCCCCAGCATTTT. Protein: CASRTVYSNQPQHF.

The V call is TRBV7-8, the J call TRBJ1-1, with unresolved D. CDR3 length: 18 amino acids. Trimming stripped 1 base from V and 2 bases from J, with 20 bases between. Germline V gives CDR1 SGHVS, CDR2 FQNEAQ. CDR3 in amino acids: CASSLGRRSAGSNTEAFF. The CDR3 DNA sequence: TGTGCCAGCAGCTTAGGCCGTCGTAGTGCGGGGTCAAACACTGAAGCTTTCTTT. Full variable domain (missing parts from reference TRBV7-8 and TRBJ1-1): GAGVSQSPRYKVAKRGQDVALRCDPISGHVSLFWYQQALGQGPEFLTYFQNEAQLDKSGLPSDRFFAERPEGSVSTLKIQRTQQEDSAVYLCASSLGRRSAGSNTEAFFGQGTRLTVV.

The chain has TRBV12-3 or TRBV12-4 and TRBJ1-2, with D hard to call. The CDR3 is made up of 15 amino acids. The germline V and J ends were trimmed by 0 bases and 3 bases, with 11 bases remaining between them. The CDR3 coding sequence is TGTGCCAGCAGTTTAGCACCGGGAGGTTACTATGGCTACACCTTC. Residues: CASSLAPGGYYGYTF.

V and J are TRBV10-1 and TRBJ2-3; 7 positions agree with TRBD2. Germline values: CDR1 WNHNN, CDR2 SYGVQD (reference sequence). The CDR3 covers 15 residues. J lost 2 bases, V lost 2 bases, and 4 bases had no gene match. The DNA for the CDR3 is TGCGCCAGCAGTGAGCGGGGGGAATACACAGATACGCAGTATTTT. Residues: CASSERGEYTDTQYF.

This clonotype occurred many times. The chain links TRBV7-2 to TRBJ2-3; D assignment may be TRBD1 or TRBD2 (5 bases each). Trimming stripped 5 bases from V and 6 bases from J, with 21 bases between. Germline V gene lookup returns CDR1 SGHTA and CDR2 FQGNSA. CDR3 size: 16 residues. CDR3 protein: CASSQGFITPGDTQYF. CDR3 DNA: TGTGCCAGCAGCCAGGGTTTCATAACTCCGGGGGATACGCAGTATTTT.

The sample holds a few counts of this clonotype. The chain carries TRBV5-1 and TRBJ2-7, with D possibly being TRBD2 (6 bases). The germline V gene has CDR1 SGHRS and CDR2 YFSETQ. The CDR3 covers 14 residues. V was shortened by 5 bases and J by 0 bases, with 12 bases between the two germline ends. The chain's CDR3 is CASSSGPLSYEQYF. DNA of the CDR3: TGCGCCAGCAGTAGCGGACCTCTCTCCTACGAGCAGTACTTC.

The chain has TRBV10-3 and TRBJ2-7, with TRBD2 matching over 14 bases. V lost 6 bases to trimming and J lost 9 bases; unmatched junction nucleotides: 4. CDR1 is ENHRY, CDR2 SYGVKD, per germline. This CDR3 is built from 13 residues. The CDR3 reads CAISQGTSGGQYF. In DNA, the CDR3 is TGTGCCATCAGCCAAGGGACTAGCGGGGGGCAGTACTTC.

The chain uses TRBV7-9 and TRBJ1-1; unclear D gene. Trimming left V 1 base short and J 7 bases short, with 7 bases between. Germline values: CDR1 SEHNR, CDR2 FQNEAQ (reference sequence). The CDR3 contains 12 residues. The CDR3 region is CASSLGGSEAFF. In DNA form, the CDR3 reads TGTGCCAGCAGCTTAGGAGGCAGTGAAGCTTTCTTT.